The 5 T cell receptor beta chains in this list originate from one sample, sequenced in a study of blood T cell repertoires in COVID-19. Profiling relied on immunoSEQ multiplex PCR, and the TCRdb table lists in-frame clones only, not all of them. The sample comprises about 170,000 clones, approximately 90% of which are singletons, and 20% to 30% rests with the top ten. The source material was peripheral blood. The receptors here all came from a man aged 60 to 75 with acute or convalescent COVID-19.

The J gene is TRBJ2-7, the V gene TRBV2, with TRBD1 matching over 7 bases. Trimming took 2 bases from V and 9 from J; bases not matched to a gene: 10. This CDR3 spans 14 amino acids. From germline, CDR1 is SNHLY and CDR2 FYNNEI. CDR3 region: CASSERQGILRQYF. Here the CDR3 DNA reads TGTGCCAGCAGTGAACGACAGGGCATCCTACGGCAGTACTTC.

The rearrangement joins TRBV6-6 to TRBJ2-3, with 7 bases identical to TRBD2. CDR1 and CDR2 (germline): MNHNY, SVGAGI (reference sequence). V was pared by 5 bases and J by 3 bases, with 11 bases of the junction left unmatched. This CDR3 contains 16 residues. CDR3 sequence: CASSRLALGETDTQYF. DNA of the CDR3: TGTGCCAGCAGTCGACTAGCCCTGGGAGAGACAGATACGCAGTATTTT.

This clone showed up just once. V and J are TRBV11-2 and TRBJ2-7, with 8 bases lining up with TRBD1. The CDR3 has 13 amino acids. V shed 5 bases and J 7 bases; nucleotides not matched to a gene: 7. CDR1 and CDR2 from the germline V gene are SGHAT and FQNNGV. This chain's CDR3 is CASSQDREGEQYV. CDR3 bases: TGTGCCAGCAGCCAGGACAGGGAAGGAGAGCAGTACGTC.

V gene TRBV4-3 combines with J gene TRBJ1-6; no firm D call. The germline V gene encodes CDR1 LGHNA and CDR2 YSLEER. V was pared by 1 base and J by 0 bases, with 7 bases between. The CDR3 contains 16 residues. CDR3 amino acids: CASSQAESSYNSPLHF. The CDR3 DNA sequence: TGCGCCAGCAGCCAAGCTGAGAGCTCCTATAATTCACCCCTCCACTTT.

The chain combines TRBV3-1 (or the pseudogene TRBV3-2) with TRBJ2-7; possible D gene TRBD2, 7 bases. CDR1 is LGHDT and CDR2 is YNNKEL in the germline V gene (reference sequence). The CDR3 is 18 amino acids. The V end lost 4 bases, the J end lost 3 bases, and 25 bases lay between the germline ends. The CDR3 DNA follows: TGTGCCAGCAGCCCCCACGGATATGGGGGGGCCAGCATCTACGAGCAGTACTTC. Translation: CASSPHGYGGASIYEQYF.